The clone carrying this T cell receptor (beta chain) was observed a handful of times. What it binds is unknown. TCRdb re-called the 5' RACE reads through MiXCR, storing one row per CDR3 protein. The data hold around 770,000 distinct CDR3 sequences, with 15% to 20% observed a single time. The source of the sample is a study of CD8 T cells in ankylosing spondylitis. General study findings and limits: Seemingly characteristic of ankylosing spondylitis blood was a TCR beta motif consisting of several highly homologous variants.

With 4 bases clipped from V and 1 base from J, the junction kept 6 bases outside the gene matches. The CDR3 extends over 15 amino acids. CDR1 is DFQATT, CDR2 SNEGSKA, per germline (reference sequence). This chain joins TRBV20-1 and TRBJ2-2; 7 positions match TRBD1. Source material: blood, either unsorted or a sorted T cell fraction (not recorded which). The sequence derives from a male donor with ankylosing spondylitis. The CDR3 region has the DNA TGCAGTGCTACCGGTGGGGACAGGAACACCGGGGAGCTGTTTTTT. Protein product: CSATGGDRNTGELFF.